This T cell receptor beta chain appears in the sequencing data of a study of blood T cell repertoires in COVID-19. This clone appeared a few times. Distinct nucleotide sequences in the sample also encode this CDR3. Sequencing was performed with immunoSEQ multiplex PCR; in TCRdb, only in-frame clones are kept and a portion is missing. The sample consists of 150,000 to 200,000 clones, around 90% of them appearing once. V was clipped by 0 bases and J by 5 bases, with 10 bases between them. The CDR3 covers 14 residues. Germline V gives CDR1 GTSNPN, CDR2 SVGIG (reference sequence). This TCR was recovered from a human donor in a cohort sampled during active COVID-19. The sequencing sample was made of peripheral blood. The chain combines TRBV30 with TRBJ2-2; a weak D match, TRBD2 (6 bases). The CDR3 DNA reads as TGTGCCTGGAGTGTACGGAGGGGTACCGGGGAGCTGTTTTTT. Its translation: CAWSVRRGTGELFF.